The source of this T cell receptor (beta chain) is a study of OX40 agonist ivuxolimab in advanced cancers. As for the study in general: Allowance was made for prior anti-PD-1, anti-PD-L1 or anti-CTLA-4 therapy, and approximately 41% had some. Partial responses were recorded for three patients, including one with hepatocellular carcinoma and two with cutaneous melanoma. Study conclusions and caveats: Low normalized T-cell clonal expansion also characterized some of the nonresponders.

Sequenced by immunoSEQ multiplex PCR; TCRdb stores in-frame clones only, minus some. The sample consists of 25,000 to 30,000 clones, 70% to 80% of them appearing once. Notes on this clone: What it binds is unknown.

V was shortened by 3 bases and J by 0 bases, with 5 bases between the two germline ends. The length of the CDR3 is 13 residues. Germline V lookup: CDR1 MNHNY, CDR2 SVGAGI (reference sequence). The source material was CD4+ or CD8+ T cells sorted from blood, sampled in a trial of the OX40 agonist ivuxolimab. This sequence originates from an adult with an advanced solid tumor such as melanoma, head and neck, liver or kidney cancer. V and J are TRBV6-6 and TRBJ1-2; D gene uncertain. CDR3 nucleotide sequence: TGTGCCAGCAGTTATGATTCTAACTATGGCTACACCTTC. Translating it yields CASSYDSNYGYTF.